The present TCR beta chain was sequenced within a study of blood T cell repertoires in COVID-19. Looking at the study overall: The analysed material was cDNA or gDNA that came from T cells, B-cell-depleted T cells, or PBMCs.

V was shortened by 8 bases and J by 7 bases, with 16 bases between the two germline ends. Germline V gene sequence: CDR1 SGHRS, CDR2 YFSETQ. The CDR3 totals 13 residues. The data were produced by immunoSEQ multiplex PCR, yet TCRdb's version contains in-frame clones alone and is incomplete. The data hold about 14,000 clones, with over 70% observed a single time. The receptor's source is a human donor in a cohort sampled during active COVID-19. The chain couples TRBV5-1 to TRBJ2-1; a weak D match, TRBD2 (6 bases). Sequencing was done on a sample of peripheral blood. CDR3 DNA sequence: TGCGCCAGTTACCGGGACTTCCAAAATGAGCAGTTCTTC. Protein product: CASYRDFQNEQFF.